The next 14 T cell receptor beta chains were all read from a single sample in a study of blood T cell repertoires in COVID-19. Produced via immunoSEQ multiplex PCR; TCRdb's table is partial and in-frame only. The sample has about 64,000 clones; approximately 90% are singletons. Sequenced sample: PBMCs or T cells enriched from blood (not recorded which). Receptors were obtained from a woman in her forties who had recovered from COVID-19.

The genes are TRBV27 and TRBJ2-2; 7 bases agree with TRBD2. V shed 4 bases and J 5 bases; nucleotides not matched to a gene: 4. Germline V gene sequence: CDR1 MNHEY, CDR2 SMNVEV (reference sequence). CDR3 length: 14 residues. CDR3 amino acids: CASSSGTMTGELFF. CDR3 nucleotide sequence: TGTGCCAGCAGTTCCGGGACTATGACCGGGGAGCTGTTTTTT.

The CDR3 DNA is TGTGCTACCCGGGACAGTTATAATTCACCCCTCCACTTT. It encodes CATRDSYNSPLHF. The chain links TRBV12-3 or TRBV12-4 to TRBJ1-6, with 7 bases fitting TRBD1. The CDR3 is 13 amino acids.

This chain joins TRBV28 and TRBJ2-7; D not certain. Per the germline V gene, CDR1 is MDHEN and CDR2 is SYDVKM. The germline V and J ends were trimmed by 5 bases and 2 bases, with 4 bases remaining between them. The CDR3 covers 11 residues. The CDR3 region is CASSTPYEQYF. The CDR3 DNA reads as TGTGCCAGCAGTACTCCCTACGAGCAGTACTTC.

This clone was seen just once. V gene TRBV19 combines with J gene TRBJ2-5; 8 bases line up with TRBD2. The J segment lost 5 bases and the V segment lost 4 bases, leaving 9 bases of the junction unmatched. The CDR3 has 15 residues. The germline gives CDR1 LNHDA, CDR2 SQIVND (reference sequence). CDR3 DNA: TGTGCCAGTAGTACCGGGGGGGGCGGAAGGGAGACCCAGTACTTC. Its protein product is CASSTGGGGRETQYF.

This chain connects TRBV5-4 to TRBJ1-2; 7 bases line up with TRBD1. With V trimmed by 3 bases and J by 6 bases, 5 bases remained unmatched. Germline V gene data show CDR1 as SGHNT and CDR2 as YYREEE (reference sequence). The CDR3 covers 13 residues. This CDR3 is CASSSTGLHGYTF. The CDR3 DNA follows: TGTGCCAGCAGCTCGACAGGGTTACATGGCTACACCTTC.

This chain joins TRBV5-1 and TRBJ2-7, with a possible D match to TRBD1 (6 bases). Germline assignment: CDR1 SGHRS and CDR2 YFSETQ. V shed 3 bases and J shed 0 bases, with 16 bases lying between them. CDR3 length equals 16 residues. CDR3 coding DNA: TGCGCCAGCAGCTCAGAACAGGGCGCGAGCTCCTACGAGCAGTACTTC. Translated, it gives CASSSEQGASSYEQYF.

The J gene is TRBJ2-1, the V gene TRBV20-1; TRBD1 aligns across 8 bases. CDR1 and CDR2 from the germline V gene are DFQATT and SNEGSKA (reference sequence). With V trimmed by 3 bases and J by 3 bases, 4 bases remained unmatched. CDR3 length: 14 residues. CDR3 nucleotide sequence: TGCAGTGCTAGTTTTACAGGGGGCTACAATGAGCAGTTCTTC. Translating it yields CSASFTGGYNEQFF.

The chain uses TRBV5-1 and TRBJ2-3, with 9 positions matching TRBD2. Germline assignment: CDR1 SGHRS and CDR2 YFSETQ. The V segment lost 5 bases and the J segment 2 bases; nucleotides outside the gene matches: 12. The CDR3 covers 17 residues. The CDR3 region has the DNA TGCGCCAGCAGGCGAAATCCTAGCGGGGCCTTCACAGATACGCAGTATTTT. It is translated as CASRRNPSGAFTDTQYF.

The rearrangement links TRBV5-4 to TRBJ2-1; D may be TRBD2 (6 bases). Deletions cut 9 bases from V and 5 bases from J, with 15 bases between. Germline V CDR1 and CDR2: SGHNT, YYREEE (reference sequence). The CDR3 runs 13 residues. DNA for the CDR3: TGTGCCACCACCGTTCGGGGGAACAATGAGCAGTTCTTC. This codes for CATTVRGNNEQFF.

By share of the sample, this clone is medium-sized. This chain connects TRBV7-9 to TRBJ2-5; D unresolved. Germline CDR1 and CDR2: SEHNR and FQNEAQ (reference sequence). The CDR3 is 12 residues long. Trimming took 1 base from V and 7 from J, leaving 7 bases between them. CDR3 nucleotide sequence: TGTGCCAGCAGCTTAGATCCGGGGACCCAGTACTTC. It encodes CASSLDPGTQYF.

This clone has a handful of counts. The rearrangement uses TRBV7-9 and TRBJ2-7, with D possibly matching TRBD2 (6 bases). The CDR3 covers 14 residues. V gave up 2 bases and J gave up 3 bases, with 11 bases separating them. Germline CDR1 and CDR2: SEHNR and FQNEAQ (reference sequence). The CDR3 loop reads CASSLLEEGYEQYF. The CDR3 DNA reads TGTGCCAGCAGCTTATTGGAGGAGGGCTACGAGCAGTACTTC.

The chain couples TRBV10-2 to TRBJ2-1, with 7 positions matching TRBD1. Germline assignment: CDR1 WSHSY and CDR2 SAAADI. V gave up 2 bases and J gave up 9 bases; unmatched junction bases: 7. The CDR3 is made up of 14 amino acids. The DNA for the CDR3 is TGCGCCAGCAGTGAGGAGACAGGGCTGGCTGAGCAGTTCTTC. Amino acids: CASSEETGLAEQFF.

The chain recombines TRBV21-1 with TRBJ1-2; TRBD1, the D gene given by the table, was not confirmed from the DNA. TRBV21-1 is reported as a pseudogene. CDR3 length equals 15 residues. The chain's CDR3 is CASKVVRWTNYGYTF. In nucleotides, the CDR3 is TGTGCGAGCAAAGTAGTCAGGTGGACAAACTATGGCTACACCTTC.

The chain joins TRBV27 to TRBJ1-1; no clear D gene. Germline V gene sequence: CDR1 MNHEY, CDR2 SMNVEV (reference sequence). This CDR3 spans 16 amino acids. Trimming removed 0 bases at V and 0 bases at J, with 11 bases between. DNA for the CDR3: TGTGCCAGCAGTTTATCCCTAACGAGGGTGAACACTGAAGCTTTCTTT. Its translation: CASSLSLTRVNTEAFF.